Shown below are 12 T cell receptor beta chains from a single sample sequenced in a study of CD8 T cells in ankylosing spondylitis. Each CDR3 protein is one row after TCRdb ran MiXCR on the 5' RACE reads. This table holds 110,000 to 150,000 distinct CDR3 sequences, 7% to 9% found once. The sample consisted of synovial fluid, either unsorted or a sorted T cell fraction (not recorded which). Receptor source: a male donor with ankylosing spondylitis.

This clonotype was recorded many times. The CDR3, as DNA: TGCAGTGCTAGTGAAGGGTTCTATGGCTACACCTTC. It specifies CSASEGFYGYTF. The rearrangement links TRBV20-1 to TRBJ1-2; unclear D gene. The CDR3 runs 12 residues. Looked up from germline, CDR1 is DFQATT and CDR2 is SNEGSKA (reference sequence). Trimming took off 3 bases at V and 4 bases at J, with 9 bases between the two ends.

This chain uses TRBV20-1 with TRBJ1-4, with no clear D. Germline CDR1 reads DFQATT; CDR2 reads SNEGSKA (reference sequence). CDR3 size: 14 residues. V was pared by 3 bases and J by 0 bases, with 8 bases between. The CDR3 loop is CSASNPATNEKLFF. The CDR3, as DNA: TGCAGTGCTAGTAATCCTGCAACTAATGAAAAACTGTTTTTT.

The chain uses TRBV11-3 and TRBJ2-1, with TRBD2 matching 7 bases. CDR3 length: 13 residues. Germline assignment: CDR1 SGHNT and CDR2 YENEEA. V shed 1 base and J 10 bases; nucleotides not matched to a gene: 4. The CDR3 sequence is CASSLGTSDEQFF. CDR3 nucleotide sequence: TGTGCCAGCAGCTTAGGTACTAGCGACGAGCAGTTCTTC.

The table lists this clonotype with a few counts. This chain joins TRBV18 and TRBJ2-2; 7 bases fit TRBD1. Germline V gene lookup returns CDR1 KGHSH and CDR2 LQKENI. There are 15 residues in the CDR3. Trimming took 6 bases from V and 7 from J; bases not matched to a gene: 11. CDR3 in DNA: TGTGCCAGCTCCTACACGACAGACAGGGACGGGGAGCTGTTTTTT. Translated, it gives CASSYTTDRDGELFF.

The CDR3 region is CATSEGSSYEQYF. The CDR3 bases are TGTGCCACCAGTGAAGGCAGTTCCTACGAGCAGTACTTC. The chain is built from TRBV24-1 and TRBJ2-7, with unresolved D. V lost 4 bases and J 1 base, leaving 7 bases between the germline ends. CDR3 length equals 13 residues. Germline V gene data show CDR1 as KGHDR and CDR2 as SFDVKD.

The chain joins TRBV20-1 to TRBJ2-2, with 8 bases fitting TRBD2. This CDR3 has 14 amino acids. Looked up from germline, CDR1 is DFQATT and CDR2 is SNEGSKA (reference sequence). V trimming: 2 bases; J trimming: 7 bases; junction bases outside the gene matches: 6. The CDR3 loop reads CSARRRLAGGELFF. CDR3 DNA: TGCAGTGCTAGACGACGGCTAGCGGGCGGGGAGCTGTTTTTT.

The chain has TRBV7-2 and TRBJ2-7; D may correspond to TRBD1 or TRBD2 (5 bases each). V lost 5 bases to trimming and J lost 0 bases, with 11 bases between them. The CDR3 has 14 amino acids. The V gene's germline CDR1 is SGHTA and CDR2 FQGNSA. The CDR3 nucleotides are TGTGCCAGCAGCCAGACCGGGGCCTCCTACGAGCAGTACTTC. Amino acid sequence: CASSQTGASYEQYF. Drawing the rest from reference TRBV7-2 and TRBJ2-7, the complete variable domain is GAGVSQSPSNKVTEKGKDVELRCDPISGHTALYWYRQSLGQGLEFLIYFQGNSAPDKSGLPSDRFSAERTGGSVSTLTIQRTQQEDSAVYLCASSQTGASYEQYFGPGTRLTVT.

J is TRBJ2-7 and V is TRBV20-1; D perhaps matches TRBD2 (6 bases). Germline values: CDR1 DFQATT, CDR2 SNEGSKA (reference sequence). The length of the CDR3 is 13 residues. V was pared by 6 bases and J by 7 bases, with 19 bases between. CDR3 region: CSASRWRGGEQYF. The CDR3, as DNA: TGCAGTGCCTCTAGGTGGAGGGGAGGTGAGCAGTACTTC.

The chain is built from TRBV5-1 and TRBJ1-6; D might be TRBD1 (5 bases). CDR3 length equals 14 residues. Germline values: CDR1 SGHRS, CDR2 YFSETQ. Trimming took off 0 bases at V and 9 bases at J, with 10 bases between the two ends. The CDR3 spells CASSLGQTSSPLHF. In DNA form, the CDR3 reads TGCGCCAGCAGCTTGGGACAGACGAGTTCACCCCTCCACTTT.

This clonotype has ten or more counts. The V and J genes are TRBV20-1 and TRBJ1-3; D is ambiguous. Looked up from germline, CDR1 is DFQATT and CDR2 is SNEGSKA (reference sequence). V was clipped by 6 bases and J by 4 bases, with 10 bases between them. This CDR3 has 12 residues. CDR3 sequence (DNA): TGCAGTGCGTCGACGCCCGGAAACACCATATATTTT. This gives the protein CSASTPGNTIYF.

This clonotype occurred a few times. V and J are TRBV20-1 and TRBJ2-4; D remains unclear. The V gene's germline CDR1 is DFQATT and CDR2 SNEGSKA (reference sequence). Deletions cut 7 bases from V and 4 bases from J, with 17 bases between. The CDR3 has 14 residues. As DNA, the CDR3 is TGCAGTGTCACCCGGGCCCACGCTAAAAACATTCAGTACTTC. Translated: CSVTRAHAKNIQYF.

This clonotype was seen at least ten times. The V call is TRBV28, the J call TRBJ1-2, with no clear D. Trimming removed 8 bases at V and 4 bases at J, with 23 bases between. CDR3 length equals 16 residues. Looked up from germline, CDR1 is MDHEN and CDR2 is SYDVKM. The CDR3 DNA sequence: TGTGCCAGCGCCGGGGTCTCTAACCAGCCCCTCTATGGCTACACCTTC. Its translation is CASAGVSNQPLYGYTF.